The 2 T cell receptor beta chains below were found in one sample sequenced in a study of blood T cell repertoires in COVID-19. Profiled with immunoSEQ multiplex PCR; TCRdb holds only in-frame clones, not every one. Of about 91,000 clones listed, about four fifths are singletons. The sequencing input was peripheral blood. The receptors here all came from a man between 65 and 80 years old with acute or convalescent COVID-19.

The rearrangement joins TRBV18 to TRBJ2-5; no clear D. The germline CDR1 and CDR2 sequences are KGHSH and LQKENI. Trimming left V 6 bases short and J 1 base short, with 3 bases between. The CDR3 extends over 11 amino acids. CDR3 bases: TGTGCCAGCTCTAGCCAAGAGACCCAGTACTTC. Its protein is CASSSQETQYF.

The chain employs TRBV6-5 and TRBJ1-1, with 9 bases that match TRBD1. Germline trimming cut 0 bases from V and 4 bases from J; bases unmatched to any gene: 0. The CDR3 consists of 14 residues. CDR1 is MNHEY and CDR2 is SVGAGI in the germline V gene. CDR3 DNA: TGTGCCAGCAGTTACTCGACAGGGGGCACTGAAGCTTTCTTT. Amino acid sequence: CASSYSTGGTEAFF.